The present entry profiles one T cell receptor beta chain with its context. Antigen specificity is unknown. This record belongs to a study of cytomegalovirus exposure and HLA in healthy donors. General study findings and limits: A later analysis reported that several of the most significant clusters appeared to be linked to common viral pathogens, among them Epstein-Barr virus. Later, TCR association rates were found to vary by HLA locus, highest for DRB1 and lowest for HLA-C. The study listed 164 cytomegalovirus-associated TCR beta chains.

PCR amplification relied on 60 Vbeta primers (plus 13 Jbeta primers). The table came from immunoSEQ multiplex PCR; TCRdb's copy has only in-frame clones and leaves some out. Of 150,000 to 200,000 clones in the sample, roughly four fifths are singletons; the top ten hold around 1.6%. The CDR3 runs to 15 residues. Germline loops: CDR1 MDHEN, CDR2 SYDVKM. The V gene lost 5 bases and the J gene lost 2 bases, with 15 bases spanning the gap. The V call is TRBV28, the J call TRBJ1-2; D may be TRBD1 (6 bases). The TCR comes from a man in his late teens or twenties in good health and CMV-seronegative. Sequenced: PBMCs. CDR3 DNA: TGTGCCAGCAGTCCGCCGACAGGACCGAACTATGGCTACACCTTC. This gives the protein CASSPPTGPNYGYTF.